One and the same sample provided the 5 T cell receptor beta chains below, sequenced in a study of CD8 T cells in ankylosing spondylitis. Broader study findings: Blood from ankylosing spondylitis patients appeared to carry a characteristic roughly 8-variant TCR beta motif.

TCRdb re-analysed the 5' RACE reads in MiXCR, keeping a single row per CDR3 protein. The sample holds 700,000 to 850,000 distinct CDR3 sequences, approximately 12% seen once. These receptors' targets are unknown. Source material: blood, either unsorted or a sorted T cell fraction (not recorded which). The receptors were gathered from a male donor with ankylosing spondylitis.

This clonotype showed up just a few times. This chain uses TRBV9 with TRBJ2-3; 8 nucleotides match TRBD1. This CDR3 is built from 13 residues. Germline CDR1 SGDLS, CDR2 YYNGEE. Losses at the gene ends were 4 bases for V and 11 bases for J; bases not matched to a gene: 9. The CDR3 DNA follows: TGTGCCAGCAGCCCCCAGGACAGGGCGTTGCAGTATTTT. Protein product: CASSPQDRALQYF.

This clonotype was seen many times. The chain is built from TRBV4-2 and TRBJ1-1; D is possibly TRBD1 (5 bases). The CDR3 spans 15 residues. Trimming took 0 bases from V and 2 from J, leaving 10 bases between them. CDR1 LGHNA and CDR2 YNFKEQ come from the germline V gene. CDR3 in amino acids: CASSQDPGINTEAFF. In nucleotides, the CDR3 is TGTGCCAGCAGCCAAGACCCAGGGATAAACACTGAAGCTTTCTTT.

V usage is TRBV5-1 and J usage is TRBJ1-6; D is ambiguous. With 2 bases removed from V and 0 bases from J, the gap between germline ends came to 9 bases. This CDR3 has 16 amino acids. Germline loops: CDR1 SGHRS, CDR2 YFSETQ. CDR3: CASSLMADSYNSPLHF. CDR3 DNA sequence: TGCGCCAGCAGCTTAATGGCGGACTCCTATAATTCACCCCTCCACTTT.

The chain joins TRBV7-2 to TRBJ1-4; 8 nucleotides line up with TRBD1. J lost 8 bases, V lost 5 bases, and 10 bases had no gene match. Per the germline V gene, CDR1 is SGHTA and CDR2 is FQGNSA. This CDR3 region has 15 residues. The CDR3 region has the DNA TGTGCCAGCAGCAGAATAACAGGGGGAATCGAAAAACTGTTTTTT. Its translation is CASSRITGGIEKLFF.

This clonotype has ten or more counts. The V and J genes are TRBV5-1 and TRBJ2-7; TRBD1 agrees at 7 bases. The CDR3 spans 13 residues. Germline V gene sequence: CDR1 SGHRS, CDR2 YFSETQ. V shed 4 bases, J shed 2 bases, and the junction held 3 bases outside the gene matches. This CDR3 reads CASSDRVTYEQYF. The CDR3, as DNA: TGCGCCAGCAGCGACAGGGTCACCTACGAGCAGTACTTC.